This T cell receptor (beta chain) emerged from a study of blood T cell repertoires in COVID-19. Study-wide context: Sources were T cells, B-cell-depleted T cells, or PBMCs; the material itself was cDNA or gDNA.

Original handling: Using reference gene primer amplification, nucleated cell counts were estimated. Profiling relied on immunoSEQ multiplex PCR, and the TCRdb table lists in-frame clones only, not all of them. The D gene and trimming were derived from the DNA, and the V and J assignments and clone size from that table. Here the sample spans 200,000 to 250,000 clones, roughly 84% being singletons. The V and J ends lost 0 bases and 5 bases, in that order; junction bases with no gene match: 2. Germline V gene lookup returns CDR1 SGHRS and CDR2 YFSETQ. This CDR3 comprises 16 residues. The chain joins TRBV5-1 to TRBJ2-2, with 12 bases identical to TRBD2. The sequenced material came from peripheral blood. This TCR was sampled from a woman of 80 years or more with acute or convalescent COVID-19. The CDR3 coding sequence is TGCGCCAGCAGCTTGGGACTAGCGGGGGTAACCGGGGAGCTGTTTTTT. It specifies CASSLGLAGVTGELFF. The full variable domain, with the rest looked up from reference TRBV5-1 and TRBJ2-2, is KAGVTQTPRYLIKTRGQQVTLSCSPISGHRSVSWYQQTPGQGLQFLFEYFSETQRNKGNFPGRFSGRQFSNSRSEMNVSTLELGDSALYLCASSLGLAGVTGELFFGEGSRLTVL.